This T cell receptor beta chain stems from a study of shared clonotypes between healthy human individuals. Study in general: The donors, a couple of women and a few men, were aged 18 to 49.

Findings and limits, study-wide: Relative to their counterparts shared across all four donors, non-shared clonotypes exhibited diminished generation probabilities.

In the naive CD8 group, cells lacked CD45RO and were positively selected for CCR7, so terminally differentiated effector memory CD45RA+ cells were left out. In germline, CDR1 is MNHEY, CDR2 SVGAGI. Deletions cut 5 bases from V and 4 bases from J, with 14 bases between. CDR3 length equals 14 residues. Deep level was the assay's run setting. In the authors' methods: Junction-only immunoSEQ data arrived without quality scores, meaning filtering differed. Profiled with immunoSEQ multiplex PCR; TCRdb holds only in-frame clones, not every one. That table supplies the V and J calls and clone size; D and trimming were determined from the DNA. The top ten clones hold approximately 1.2% of a sample with over 2 million clones, about 95% of them seen once. This clone came up once. What it recognizes is unknown.

The sequence came from a young man in good health. The V gene is TRBV6-5, the J gene TRBJ1-1; tentative D call: TRBD1 (6 bases). What was sequenced was naive CD8+ T cells sorted from blood. The CDR3 is CASSIQGMGTEAFF. The CDR3 DNA sequence: TGTGCCAGCAGTATACAGGGTATGGGCACTGAAGCTTTCTTT.